This paragraph reports one TCR beta chain. This entry belongs to a study of Graves' ophthalmopathy and Graves' hyperthyroidism. Beta-chain TCR CDR3 regions were amplified from RNA transcripts. Second-round multiplex PCR came after a first-round RT-PCR that employed HTBI primers. TCRdb re-called the multiplex PCR reads through MiXCR, storing one row per CDR3 protein. The table includes about 590,000 distinct CDR3 sequences, 35% to 40% detected once. Germline-derived CDR1 and CDR2 are DFQATT and SNEGSKA (reference sequence). The CDR3 runs 14 residues. The V gene is TRBV20-1, the J gene TRBJ2-5, with TRBD2 matching 12 bases. The J call may be in error: the DNA end matches TRBJ2-4 better. Sequenced: peripheral blood or thyroid tissue (not recorded which). This TCR was recovered from an adult man with Graves' hyperthyroidism. The CDR3 sequence is CSASTSGRVYIQYF. In nucleotides, the CDR3 is TGCAGTGCCTCGACTAGCGGGAGAGTCTACATTCAGTACTTC.